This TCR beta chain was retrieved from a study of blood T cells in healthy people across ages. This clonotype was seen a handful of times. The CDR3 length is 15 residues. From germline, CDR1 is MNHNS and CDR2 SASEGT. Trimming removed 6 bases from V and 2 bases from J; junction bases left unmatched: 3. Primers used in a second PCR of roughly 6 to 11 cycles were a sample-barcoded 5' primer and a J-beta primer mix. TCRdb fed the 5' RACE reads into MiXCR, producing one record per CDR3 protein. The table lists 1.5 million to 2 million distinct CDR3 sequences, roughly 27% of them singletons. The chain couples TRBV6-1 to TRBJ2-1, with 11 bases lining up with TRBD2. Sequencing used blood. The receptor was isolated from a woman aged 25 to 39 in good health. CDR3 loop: CASRISGRAYNEQFF. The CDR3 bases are TGTGCCAGCAGAATTAGCGGGAGGGCCTACAATGAGCAGTTCTTC.